Below, 28 T cell receptor beta chains from the same sample are listed, as sequenced in a study of HIV-infected children after antiretroviral therapy interruption. Treatment: PENTA 11 planned treatment interruption arm or continuous ART arm. A 3' RACE protocol on RNA, with unique molecular identifiers, produced the TCR library. TCRdb passed the 3' RACE reads through MiXCR, listing each CDR3 protein once. The repertoire holds roughly 46,000 distinct CDR3 sequences, with more than 3.5% as singletons. The material was CD45RA+ CD4+ T cells from PBMCs, pooled from several time points, obtained from a donor given antiretroviral therapy, either interrupted or continuous. Subset denoted: naive CD4+ CD45RA+ CD45RO- T cells. These receptors came from a pool of human donors with HIV.

This clonotype is categorized as medium-sized (0.01 to 0.1%). The chain is built from TRBV12-3 or TRBV12-4 and TRBJ1-2; 7 positions match TRBD1. This CDR3 is built from 15 residues. The J segment lost 4 bases and the V segment lost 0 bases, leaving 5 bases of the junction unmatched. The CDR3 is CASSLAGTAFYGYTF. The CDR3 DNA follows: TGTGCCAGCAGTTTAGCTGGGACAGCTTTCTATGGCTACACCTTC.

In this sample, this clonotype turned up many times. The V call is TRBV23-1, the J call TRBJ1-3; D is unresolved. TRBV23-1 belongs to the ORF category, with a function that is uncertain. The CDR3 has 15 residues. Trimming stripped 6 bases from V and 0 bases from J, with 12 bases between. Here the CDR3 DNA reads TGCGCCAGCAGCCCACACCGCGTCTCTGGAAACACCATATATTTT. It codes for CASSPHRVSGNTIYF.

This clonotype was seen at least ten times. This sequence joins TRBV12-5 and TRBJ2-2; D not certain. V was clipped by 6 bases and J by 5 bases, with 4 bases between them. The CDR3 contains 11 residues. Looked up from germline, CDR1 is LGHNT and CDR2 is FRNRAP. The CDR3 DNA sequence: TGTGCTAGTGGACTAACCGGGGAGCTGTTTTTT. It translates to CASGLTGELFF.

At least ten counts were recorded for this clonotype. The chain links TRBV5-1 to TRBJ2-3, with 11 bases fitting TRBD2. This CDR3 contains 16 residues. Per the germline V gene, CDR1 is SGHRS and CDR2 is YFSETQ. V trimming: 0 bases; J trimming: 2 bases; junction bases outside the gene matches: 2. CDR3 sequence (DNA): TGCGCCAGCAGCTTGGCTAGCGGGAGGCCCACAGATACGCAGTATTTT. Protein: CASSLASGRPTDTQYF. Full variable domain (remainder filled in from reference TRBV5-1 and TRBJ2-3): KAGVTQTPRYLIKTRGQQVTLSCSPISGHRSVSWYQQTPGQGLQFLFEYFSETQRNKGNFPGRFSGRQFSNSRSEMNVSTLELGDSALYLCASSLASGRPTDTQYFGPGTRLTVL.

In its sample, this clonotype was seen many times. V gene TRBV28 combines with J gene TRBJ2-2; either TRBD1 or TRBD2 may supply D (6 bases each). V lost 7 bases to trimming and J lost 4 bases, with 10 bases between them. Germline V gives CDR1 MDHEN, CDR2 SYDVKM. CDR3 length: 13 amino acids. The CDR3 here is CASTGALTGELFF. The CDR3 coding sequence is TGTGCCAGCACGGGGGCGCTCACCGGGGAGCTGTTTTTT.

This clonotype was found a few times. The chain employs TRBV21-1 and TRBJ2-1; the D segment call TRBD2 is taken from the table without a DNA check. TRBV21-1 has pseudogene status. The CDR3 runs to 16 residues. In DNA form, the CDR3 reads TGTGCCAGCAGCAAAAAGGGAGACACCCTTACCAATGAGCAGTTCTTC. Protein product: CASSKKGDTLTNEQFF.

In its sample, this clonotype was seen many times. V is TRBV3-1 and J is TRBJ2-3; TRBD2 aligns across 8 bases. The V and J ends lost 4 bases and 5 bases, in that order; junction bases with no gene match: 8. The CDR3 sequence is 15 residues long. Germline V gives CDR1 LGHDT, CDR2 YNNKEL (reference sequence). Here the CDR3 reads CASSLRSGGRDTQYF. The CDR3 nucleotides are TGTGCCAGCAGCCTTCGGAGCGGGGGCAGAGATACGCAGTATTTT.

The rearrangement uses TRBV19 and TRBJ2-5; TRBD1 matches 8 bases. V trimming: 5 bases; J trimming: 5 bases; junction bases outside the gene matches: 7. This CDR3 has 14 amino acids. The germline V gene has CDR1 LNHDA and CDR2 SQIVND (reference sequence). The DNA of the CDR3 is TGTGCCAGTAGTGCCCAGACAGGGGCCGAGACCCAGTACTTC. It specifies CASSAQTGAETQYF.

This clonotype appeared many times. This sequence joins TRBV27 and TRBJ1-1; 10 nucleotides line up with TRBD1. The CDR3 contains 12 residues. Trimming took 6 bases from V and 6 from J; bases not matched to a gene: 1. Germline V lookup: CDR1 MNHEY, CDR2 SMNVEV (reference sequence). As DNA, the CDR3 is TGTGCCAGCAGCGGACAGGGGGCTGAAGCTTTCTTT. Its protein product is CASSGQGAEAFF.

This clonotype was observed many times. The J gene is TRBJ2-7, the V gene TRBV20-1; D not certain. Per the germline V gene, CDR1 is DFQATT and CDR2 is SNEGSKA (reference sequence). Trimming shortened V by 3 bases and J by 3 bases, and 12 bases separated the two germline ends. The CDR3 extends over 13 amino acids. CDR3 residues: CSARRDTYYEQYF. Written as DNA, the CDR3 is TGCAGTGCTAGGCGCGACACTTACTACGAGCAGTACTTC.

This clonotype was detected many times. The J gene is TRBJ2-3, the V gene TRBV27, with D tentatively TRBD1 or TRBD2 (5 bases each). Germline V gene sequence: CDR1 MNHEY, CDR2 SMNVEV (reference sequence). The CDR3 consists of 15 residues. Trimming took 10 bases from V and 4 from J, leaving 21 bases between them. CDR3 DNA: TGTGCCACCTCCCGGGACCCCCGAATCCCAGATACGCAGTATTTT. Its protein product is CATSRDPRIPDTQYF.

The J gene is TRBJ1-1, the V gene TRBV7-4; D gene ambiguous. The CDR3 consists of 9 residues. V dropped 2 bases and J dropped 11 bases, with 3 bases sitting between them. CDR1 is SGHVT, CDR2 SQSDAQ, per germline. CDR3: CASSLRAFF. The CDR3 DNA reads TGTGCCAGCAGCTTACGGGCTTTCTTT. Based on the CDR3 plus reference TRBV7-4 and TRBJ1-1, the full variable domain is GAGVSQSPRYKVAKRGRDVALRCDSISGHVTLYWYRQTLGQGSEVLTYSQSDAQRDKSGRPSGRFSAERPERSVSTLKIQRTEQGDSAVYLCASSLRAFFGQGTRLTVV.

This clonotype was seen ten or more times. The V and J genes are TRBV3-1 and TRBJ2-1; D may match TRBD1 or TRBD2 (6 bases each). Germline loops: CDR1 LGHDT, CDR2 YNNKEL (reference sequence). This CDR3 comprises 17 residues. Between the trimmed V and J ends, which lost 0 bases and 4 bases, there was a span of 16 bases. The CDR3 loop is CASSQELQRGAYNEQFF. The CDR3 DNA reads as TGTGCCAGCAGCCAAGAACTCCAGAGGGGGGCGTACAATGAGCAGTTCTTC.

This clonotype was seen at least ten times. The chain employs TRBV5-4 and TRBJ2-3; the match to TRBD1 covers 7 bases. The CDR3 is 16 residues long. The germline gives CDR1 SGHNT, CDR2 YYREEE (reference sequence). The ends lost 2 bases at V and 0 bases at J; junction bases unmatched: 6. This chain's CDR3 is CASSLIDRVSTDTQYF. The CDR3 DNA sequence: TGTGCCAGCAGCTTAATTGACAGGGTCAGCACAGATACGCAGTATTTT.

This clonotype was recorded at least ten times. This chain connects TRBV5-1 to TRBJ1-2; no clear D gene. Trimming cost V 0 bases and J 1 base, with 22 bases left between them. Looked up from germline, CDR1 is SGHRS and CDR2 is YFSETQ. The CDR3 is 19 amino acids. CDR3 DNA sequence: TGCGCCAGCAGCTTGGCCGGCGGTAACAGAAACACATTTAACTATGGCTACACCTTC. Its protein product is CASSLAGGNRNTFNYGYTF.

The chain couples TRBV12-3 or TRBV12-4 to TRBJ2-1, with D possibly matching TRBD1 (6 bases). The CDR3 sequence is 15 residues long. Deletions cut 5 bases from V and 10 bases from J, with 21 bases between. CDR3 in amino acids: CASSEYLGAPGEQFF. CDR3 in DNA: TGTGCCAGCAGTGAGTACCTGGGGGCCCCTGGGGAGCAGTTCTTC.

This clonotype was observed many times. The rearrangement joins TRBV3-1 to TRBJ2-7, with 10 bases matching TRBD1. CDR1 and CDR2 (germline): LGHDT, YNNKEL (reference sequence). This CDR3 spans 15 amino acids. The V segment lost 6 bases and the J segment 4 bases; nucleotides outside the gene matches: 9. CDR3 residues: CASRPTGTGEYEQYF. The CDR3 nucleotides read TGTGCCAGCAGACCTACCGGGACAGGGGAATACGAGCAGTACTTC.

This clonotype has a handful of counts. Here the CDR3 reads CASQLGQGPYEQYF. The DNA of the CDR3 is TGTGCCAGCCAACTGGGACAGGGCCCTTACGAGCAGTACTTC. The chain carries TRBV2 and TRBJ2-7; 9 bases align to TRBD1. This CDR3 has 14 residues. Trimming at V came to 8 bases and at J to 4 bases, leaving 9 bases not matched to a gene. The germline CDR1 and CDR2 sequences are SNHLY and FYNNEI.

This clonotype showed up just a few times. This chain joins TRBV30 and TRBJ1-1, with a possible D match to TRBD1 (5 bases). The CDR3 runs 14 residues. Germline V gives CDR1 GTSNPN, CDR2 SVGIG (reference sequence). Trimming cost V 4 bases and J 5 bases, with 17 bases left between them. CDR3 amino acids: CAWNNWVGGTEAFF. The CDR3 DNA sequence: TGTGCCTGGAATAACTGGGTCGGGGGGACTGAAGCTTTCTTT.

The sample holds many counts of this clonotype. The rearrangement links TRBV7-2 to TRBJ1-4, with D possibly TRBD1 on 6 matching bases. CDR3 length: 15 residues. The germline V and J ends were trimmed by 5 bases and 4 bases, with 14 bases remaining between them. CDR1 SGHTA and CDR2 FQGNSA come from the germline V gene. CDR3 in DNA: TGTGCCAGCAGCATCAGAGGGGGAGTTAATGAAAAACTGTTTTTT. The encoded protein is CASSIRGGVNEKLFF.

This clonotype was found many times. This chain connects TRBV19 to TRBJ1-1, with TRBD1 matching 7 bases. Germline assignment: CDR1 LNHDA and CDR2 SQIVND (reference sequence). V lost 4 bases, J lost 7 bases, and 21 bases stayed unmatched. The CDR3 length is 18 residues. In DNA, the CDR3 is TGTGCCAGTAGTACGTCCCTTTCTAACAGGGGACCCCCTGGTGAAGCTTTCTTT. As protein: CASSTSLSNRGPPGEAFF. Full variable domain (missing parts from reference TRBV19 and TRBJ1-1): DGGITQSPKYLFRKEGQNVTLSCEQNLNHDAMYWYRQDPGQGLRLIYYSQIVNDFQKGDIAEGYSVSREKKESFPLTVTSAQKNPTAFYLCASSTSLSNRGPPGEAFFGQGTRLTVV.

Only a few counts were recorded for this clonotype. This rearrangement joins TRBV7-2 to TRBJ2-3; 10 bases match TRBD2. The length of the CDR3 is 16 residues. V shed 5 bases and J 4 bases; nucleotides not matched to a gene: 9. The V gene's germline CDR1 is SGHTA and CDR2 FQGNSA. The CDR3 loop reads CASSPPPSGGPDTQYF. The CDR3 DNA is TGTGCCAGCAGCCCCCCCCCTAGCGGGGGCCCAGATACGCAGTATTTT. Looking up the rest from reference TRBV7-2 and TRBJ2-3 gives the full variable domain: GAGVSQSPSNKVTEKGKDVELRCDPISGHTALYWYRQSLGQGLEFLIYFQGNSAPDKSGLPSDRFSAERTGGSVSTLTIQRTQQEDSAVYLCASSPPPSGGPDTQYFGPGTRLTVL.

This clonotype was counted a few times. V is TRBV11-2 and J is TRBJ2-2; TRBD1 is a possible D gene (5 bases). Looked up from germline, CDR1 is SGHAT and CDR2 is FQNNGV. CDR3 length: 14 residues. Between the trimmed V and J ends, which lost 6 bases and 4 bases, there was a span of 12 bases. In nucleotides, the CDR3 is TGTGCCAGCAGGAAAGGGGTCTCCACCGGGGAGCTGTTTTTT. It translates to CASRKGVSTGELFF.

The sample holds many counts of this clonotype. V and J are TRBV28 and TRBJ2-7; maybe TRBD1 (6 bases). This CDR3 comprises 16 residues. Trimming shortened V by 5 bases and J by 6 bases, and 23 bases separated the two germline ends. The germline V gene encodes CDR1 MDHEN and CDR2 SYDVKM. CDR3 region: CASSTGTLRISGEQYF. In DNA, the CDR3 is TGTGCCAGCAGTACCGGGACATTGAGAATAAGTGGCGAGCAGTACTTC.

Many counts were recorded for this clonotype. The CDR3 loop reads CSVAGLSSNYGYTF. In DNA, the CDR3 is TGCAGCGTTGCGGGCCTCTCATCTAACTATGGCTACACCTTC. This chain connects TRBV29-1 to TRBJ1-2; D is uncertain. The CDR3 extends over 14 amino acids. The germline gives CDR1 SQVTM, CDR2 ANQGSEA. V was pared by 4 bases and J by 0 bases, with 12 bases between.

This clonotype showed up many times. V gene TRBV28 combines with J gene TRBJ1-5; no definite D call. V was pared by 5 bases and J by 1 base, with 15 bases between. The CDR3 totals 16 residues. Germline V gives CDR1 MDHEN, CDR2 SYDVKM. CDR3: CASSLYRAMSNQPQHF. In DNA, the CDR3 is TGTGCCAGCAGTCTCTACCGGGCCATGAGCAATCAGCCCCAGCATTTT. Together with reference TRBV28 and TRBJ1-5, the CDR3 gives the full variable domain: DVKVTQSSRYLVKRTGEKVFLECVQDMDHENMFWYRQDPGLGLRLIYFSYDVKMKEKGDIPEGYSVSREKKERFSLILESASTNQTSMYLCASSLYRAMSNQPQHFGDGTRLSIL.

The sample holds many counts of this clonotype. The CDR3 here is CGVHRGPNNEQFF. CDR3 coding DNA: TGCGGTGTACACAGGGGGCCCAACAATGAGCAGTTCTTC. This chain uses TRBV29-1 with TRBJ2-1; the match to TRBD1 covers 9 bases. The germline CDR1 and CDR2 sequences are SQVTM and ANQGSEA. This CDR3 has 13 residues.

This clonotype turned up a few times. This chain connects TRBV11-2 to TRBJ2-7; TRBD2 might be the D (6 bases). The CDR3 has 13 amino acids. V dropped 5 bases and J dropped 3 bases, with 11 bases sitting between them. CDR1 and CDR2 from the germline V gene are SGHAT and FQNNGV. CDR3 coding DNA: TGTGCCAGCAGCACCCGGGACTTCTACGAGCAGTACTTC. Translating gives CASSTRDFYEQYF. The complete variable domain, with remaining parts taken from reference TRBV11-2 and TRBJ2-7, reads EAGVAQSPRYKIIEKRQSVAFWCNPISGHATLYWYQQILGQGPKLLIQFQNNGVVDDSQLPKDRFSAERLKGVDSTLKIQPAKLEDSAVYLCASSTRDFYEQYFGPGTRLTVT.